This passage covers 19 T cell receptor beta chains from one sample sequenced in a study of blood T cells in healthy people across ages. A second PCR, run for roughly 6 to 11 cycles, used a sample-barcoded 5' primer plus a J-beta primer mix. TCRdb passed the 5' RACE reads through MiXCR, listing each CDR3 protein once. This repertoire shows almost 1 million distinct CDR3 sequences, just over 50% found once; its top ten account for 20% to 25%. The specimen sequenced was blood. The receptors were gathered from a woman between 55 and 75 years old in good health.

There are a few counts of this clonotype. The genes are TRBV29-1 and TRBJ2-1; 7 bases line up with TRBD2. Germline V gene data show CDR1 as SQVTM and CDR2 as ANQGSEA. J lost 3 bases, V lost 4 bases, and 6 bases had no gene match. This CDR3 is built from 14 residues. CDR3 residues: CSVVWTRVYNEQFF. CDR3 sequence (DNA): TGCAGCGTTGTTTGGACTAGGGTCTACAATGAGCAGTTCTTC.

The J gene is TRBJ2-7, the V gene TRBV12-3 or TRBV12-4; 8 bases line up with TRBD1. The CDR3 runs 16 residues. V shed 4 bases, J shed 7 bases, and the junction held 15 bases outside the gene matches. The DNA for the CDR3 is TGTGCCAGCAGTTCAGGCCCGGGACAGGCACTGAGGGAGCAGTACTTC. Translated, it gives CASSSGPGQALREQYF.

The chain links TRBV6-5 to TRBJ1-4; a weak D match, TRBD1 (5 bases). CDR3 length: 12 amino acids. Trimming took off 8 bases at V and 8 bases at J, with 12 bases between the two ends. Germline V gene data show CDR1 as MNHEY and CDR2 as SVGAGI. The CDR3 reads CASRGVGEKLFF. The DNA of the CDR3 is TGTGCCAGCCGAGGGGTTGGCGAAAAACTGTTTTTT.

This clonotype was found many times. The CDR3 nucleotides read TGTGCCAGCTCCCCCGGAGTGAACACTGAAGCTTTCTTT. Encoded protein: CASSPGVNTEAFF. This chain uses TRBV12-3 or TRBV12-4 with TRBJ1-1; D not resolved. This CDR3 is 13 amino acids long. The V end was cut by 8 bases, the J end by 0 bases, with 10 bases between.

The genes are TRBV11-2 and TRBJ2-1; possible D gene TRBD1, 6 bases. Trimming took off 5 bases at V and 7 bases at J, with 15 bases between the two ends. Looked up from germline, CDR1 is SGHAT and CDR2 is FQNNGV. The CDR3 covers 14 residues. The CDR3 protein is CASSPWTEGNEQFF. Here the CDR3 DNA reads TGTGCCAGCAGCCCATGGACAGAAGGGAATGAGCAGTTCTTC. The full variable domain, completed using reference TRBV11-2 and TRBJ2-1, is EAGVAQSPRYKIIEKRQSVAFWCNPISGHATLYWYQQILGQGPKLLIQFQNNGVVDDSQLPKDRFSAERLKGVDSTLKIQPAKLEDSAVYLCASSPWTEGNEQFFGPGTRLTVL.

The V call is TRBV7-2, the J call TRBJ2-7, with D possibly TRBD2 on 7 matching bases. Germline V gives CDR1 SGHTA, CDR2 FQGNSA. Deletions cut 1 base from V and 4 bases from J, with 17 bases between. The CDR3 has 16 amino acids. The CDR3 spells CASSLGGGGRIYEQYF. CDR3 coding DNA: TGTGCCAGCAGCTTAGGGGGGGGCGGGAGAATATACGAGCAGTACTTC. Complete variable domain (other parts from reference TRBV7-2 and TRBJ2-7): GAGVSQSPSNKVTEKGKDVELRCDPISGHTALYWYRQSLGQGLEFLIYFQGNSAPDKSGLPSDRFSAERTGGSVSTLTIQRTQQEDSAVYLCASSLGGGGRIYEQYFGPGTRLTVT.

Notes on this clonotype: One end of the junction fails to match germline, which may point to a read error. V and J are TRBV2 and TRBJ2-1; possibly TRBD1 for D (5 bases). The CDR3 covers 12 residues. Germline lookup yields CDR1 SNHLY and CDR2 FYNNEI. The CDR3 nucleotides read TGTGCCAGCATTCAGGGAAGGAATGAACAGTTCTTC. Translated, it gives CASIQGRNEQFF.

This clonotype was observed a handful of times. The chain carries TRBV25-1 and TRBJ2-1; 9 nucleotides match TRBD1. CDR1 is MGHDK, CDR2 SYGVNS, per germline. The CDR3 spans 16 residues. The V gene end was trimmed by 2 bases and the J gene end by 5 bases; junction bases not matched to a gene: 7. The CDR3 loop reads CASSERVDRGHNEQFF. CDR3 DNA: TGTGCCAGCAGTGAACGTGTGGACAGGGGCCACAATGAGCAGTTCTTC.

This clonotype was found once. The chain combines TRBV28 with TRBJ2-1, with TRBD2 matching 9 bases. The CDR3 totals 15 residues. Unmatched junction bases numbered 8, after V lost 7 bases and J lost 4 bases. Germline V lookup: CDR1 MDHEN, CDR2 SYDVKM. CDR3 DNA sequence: TGTGCCAGCATCGAGACTAGCGGAGCATACAATGAGCAGTTCTTC. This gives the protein CASIETSGAYNEQFF. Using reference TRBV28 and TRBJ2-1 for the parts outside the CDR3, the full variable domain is DVKVTQSSRYLVKRTGEKVFLECVQDMDHENMFWYRQDPGLGLRLIYFSYDVKMKEKGDIPEGYSVSREKKERFSLILESASTNQTSMYLCASIETSGAYNEQFFGPGTRLTVL.

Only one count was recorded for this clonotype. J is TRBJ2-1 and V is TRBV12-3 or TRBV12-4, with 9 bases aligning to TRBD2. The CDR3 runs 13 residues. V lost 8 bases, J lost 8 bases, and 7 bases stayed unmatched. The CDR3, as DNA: TGTGCCAGCGGTAGCGGGAGTTTCTATGAGCAGTTCTTC. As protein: CASGSGSFYEQFF.

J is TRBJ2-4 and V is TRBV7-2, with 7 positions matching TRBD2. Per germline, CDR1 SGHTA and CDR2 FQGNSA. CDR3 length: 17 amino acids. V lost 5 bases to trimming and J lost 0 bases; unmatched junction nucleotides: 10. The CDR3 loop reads CASSPSLTSQAKNIQYF. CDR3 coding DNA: TGTGCCAGCAGCCCATCCCTGACTAGCCAAGCCAAAAACATTCAGTACTTC.

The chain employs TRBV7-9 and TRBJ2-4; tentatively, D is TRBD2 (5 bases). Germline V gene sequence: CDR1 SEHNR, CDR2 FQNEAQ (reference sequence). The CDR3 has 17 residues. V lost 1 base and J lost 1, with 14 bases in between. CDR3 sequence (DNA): TGTGCCAGCAGCTTAGACGGTGTCGGGAAGGCCAAAAACATTCAGTACTTC. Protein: CASSLDGVGKAKNIQYF.

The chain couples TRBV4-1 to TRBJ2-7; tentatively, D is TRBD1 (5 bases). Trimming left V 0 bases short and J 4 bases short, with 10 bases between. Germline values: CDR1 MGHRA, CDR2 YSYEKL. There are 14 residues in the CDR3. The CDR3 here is CASSQEVRAYEQYF. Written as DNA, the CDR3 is TGCGCCAGCAGCCAAGAAGTCAGGGCTTACGAGCAGTACTTC.

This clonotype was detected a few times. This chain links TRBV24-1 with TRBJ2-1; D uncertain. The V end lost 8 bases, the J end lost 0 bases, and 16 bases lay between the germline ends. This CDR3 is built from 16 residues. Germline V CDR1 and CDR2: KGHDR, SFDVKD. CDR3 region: CATKPSDRSSYNEQFF. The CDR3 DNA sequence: TGTGCCACCAAGCCCTCCGACCGAAGCTCCTACAATGAGCAGTTCTTC.

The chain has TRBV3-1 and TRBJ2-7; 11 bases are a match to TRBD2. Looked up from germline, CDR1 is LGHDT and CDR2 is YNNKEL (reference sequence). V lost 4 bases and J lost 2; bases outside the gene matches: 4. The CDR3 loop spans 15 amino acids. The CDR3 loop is CASSPTSGVTYEQYF. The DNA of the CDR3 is TGTGCCAGCAGCCCGACTAGCGGGGTTACCTACGAGCAGTACTTC.

The chain's CDR3 is CASSHKGPRGWGGRANVLTF. As DNA, the CDR3 is TGCGCCAGCAGCCACAAGGGTCCCCGGGGGTGGGGGGGTAGGGCCAACGTCCTGACTTTC. The gene calls are TRBV4-3 and TRBJ2-6; 7 bases fit TRBD2. Germline CDR1 and CDR2: LGHNA and YSLEER. The ends lost 3 bases at V and 5 bases at J; junction bases unmatched: 19. The CDR3 covers 20 residues.

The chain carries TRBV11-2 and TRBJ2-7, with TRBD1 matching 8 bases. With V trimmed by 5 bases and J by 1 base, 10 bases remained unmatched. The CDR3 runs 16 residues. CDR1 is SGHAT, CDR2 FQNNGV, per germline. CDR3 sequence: CASSPDQDRESYEQYF. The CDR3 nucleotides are TGTGCCAGCAGCCCCGACCAGGACAGGGAGTCCTACGAGCAGTACTTC.

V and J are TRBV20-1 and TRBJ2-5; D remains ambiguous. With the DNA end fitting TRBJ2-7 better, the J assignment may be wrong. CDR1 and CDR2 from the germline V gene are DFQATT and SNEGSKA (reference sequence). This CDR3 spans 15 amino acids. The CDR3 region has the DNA TGCAGTGCTAGAGACCCCTTTAACACCAACTACGAGCAGTACTTC. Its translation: CSARDPFNTNYEQYF.

The CDR3 loop is CACPLGTGEETQYF. In DNA, the CDR3 is TGTGCCTGCCCACTCGGGACAGGGGAGGAGACCCAGTACTTC. J is TRBJ2-7 and V is TRBV30, with 10 bases matching TRBD1. The end of the DNA aligns better with TRBJ2-5, so the J call may be wrong. The CDR3 sequence is 14 residues long. Germline CDR1 and CDR2: GTSNPN and SVGIG (reference sequence).